The clone carrying this TCR beta chain was seen only once. Only in-frame clones appear in the TCRdb table, and some are missing; sequencing was by immunoSEQ multiplex PCR. In the table there are over 120,000 clones, about 92% of which are singletons. This specimen belongs to a study of blood T cell repertoires in COVID-19. The overall study: The study drew acute and convalescent COVID-19 samples from the United States, Italy and Spain. Sources were T cells, B-cell-depleted T cells, or PBMCs; the material itself was cDNA or gDNA.

The source of this sequence is a human donor in a cohort sampled during active COVID-19. The sequenced sample was peripheral blood.

The CDR3 sequence: CASSSFGTGTYEQYF. CDR3 in DNA: TGTGCCAGCAGCTCCTTTGGGACAGGCACCTACGAGCAGTACTTC. This sequence joins TRBV11-2 and TRBJ2-7; 8 bases fit TRBD1. Germline CDR1 reads SGHAT; CDR2 reads FQNNGV. With 4 bases clipped from V and 2 bases from J, the junction kept 7 bases outside the gene matches. The CDR3 length is 15 residues.